These 23 T cell receptor beta chains came from one sample sequenced in a study of PD-1 blockade in classical Hodgkin lymphoma. Using immunoSEQ multiplex PCR, the repertoire was profiled, and TCRdb retains in-frame clones only, with some absent. The table shows about 150,000 clones, with just under 80% occurring only once. All the patients suffered relapse after autologous stem cell transplantation, and brentuximab vedotin exposure differed. Sample: peripheral blood mononuclear cells (PBMCs), taken before the second cycle of nivolumab. The receptor set was obtained from a human donor with classical Hodgkin lymphoma.

The chain carries TRBV7-2 and TRBJ2-4; TRBD2 matches 11 bases. This CDR3 is built from 15 residues. V shed 4 bases, J shed 7 bases, and the junction held 6 bases outside the gene matches. From germline, CDR1 is SGHTA and CDR2 FQGNSA. The CDR3 bases are TGTGCCAGCAGCTCCTTAGCGGGGGGGCCCAACATTCAGTACTTC. This encodes CASSSLAGGPNIQYF. Looking up the rest from reference TRBV7-2 and TRBJ2-4 gives the full variable domain: GAGVSQSPSNKVTEKGKDVELRCDPISGHTALYWYRQSLGQGLEFLIYFQGNSAPDKSGLPSDRFSAERTGGSVSTLTIQRTQQEDSAVYLCASSSLAGGPNIQYFGAGTRLSVL.

The chain uses TRBV4-3 and TRBJ2-3, with a tentative D call TRBD1 (5 bases). The CDR3 runs to 14 residues. Trimming removed 0 bases at V and 4 bases at J, with 8 bases between. Germline values: CDR1 LGHNA, CDR2 YSLEER. The DNA for the CDR3 is TGCGCCAGCAGCCAAGAGGCAGGGCCAGATACGCAGTATTTT. It is translated as CASSQEAGPDTQYF.

This clone was seen only a few times. Other DNA sequences in the sample encode the same CDR3. The chain joins TRBV11-3 to TRBJ2-1; D not certain. V was trimmed by 0 bases and J by 4 bases, leaving 4 bases between them. Germline values: CDR1 SGHNT, CDR2 YENEEA. The CDR3 runs to 13 residues. CDR3 residues: CASSLDRYNEQFF. Here the CDR3 DNA reads TGTGCCAGCAGCTTAGATAGGTACAATGAGCAGTTCTTC. The whole variable domain, filled in from reference TRBV11-3 and TRBJ2-1, reads EAGVVQSPRYKIIEKKQPVAFWCNPISGHNTLYWYLQNLGQGPELLIRYENEEAVDDSQLPKDRFSAERLKGVDSTLKIQPAELGDSAVYLCASSLDRYNEQFFGPGTRLTVL.

The chain's CDR3 is CASSQVRSPGVNEQFF. CDR3 nucleotide sequence: TGCGCCAGCAGCCAAGTCCGGTCGCCCGGGGTCAATGAGCAGTTCTTC. J is TRBJ2-1 and V is TRBV4-1; TRBD2 is a possible D gene (5 bases). Per the germline V gene, CDR1 is MGHRA and CDR2 is YSYEKL. This CDR3 has 16 amino acids. V shed 1 base and J shed 6 bases, with 16 bases lying between them.

V usage is TRBV7-3 and J usage is TRBJ2-3; 7 bases map to TRBD1. Losses at the gene ends were 2 bases for V and 0 bases for J; bases not matched to a gene: 8. Germline CDR1 reads SGHTA; CDR2 reads FQGTGA. The CDR3 contains 17 residues. Written as DNA, the CDR3 is TGTGCCAGCAGCTTAGGTAATCCGGGACAGAGCACAGATACGCAGTATTTT. This codes for CASSLGNPGQSTDTQYF.

V is TRBV10-3 and J is TRBJ2-3; 7 nucleotides agree with TRBD2. Germline V gives CDR1 ENHRY, CDR2 SYGVKD. CDR3 size: 15 residues. J gave up 8 bases and V 2 bases, and 10 bases lay outside the gene matches. In DNA, the CDR3 is TGTGCCATCAGTGAGATGGGCGGCCCGGGAGGTACGCAGTATTTT. It yields the protein CAISEMGGPGGTQYF.

The chain links TRBV10-1 to TRBJ2-7; D unclear. V was shortened by 10 bases and J by 3 bases, with 16 bases between the two germline ends. The CDR3 runs 13 residues. The germline gives CDR1 WNHNN, CDR2 SYGVQD (reference sequence). The CDR3 coding sequence is TGCGCCACCCGGCCCAGAGTGATCTACGAGCAGTACTTC. Protein: CATRPRVIYEQYF.

The chain combines TRBV10-3 with TRBJ1-1; 11 bases are a match to TRBD1. Unmatched junction bases numbered 5, after V lost 3 bases and J lost 5 bases. In germline, CDR1 is ENHRY, CDR2 SYGVKD. The length of the CDR3 is 15 residues. CDR3 amino acids: CAISDPGQGVTEAFF. The CDR3, as DNA: TGTGCCATCAGTGACCCGGGACAGGGGGTTACTGAAGCTTTCTTT.

J is TRBJ2-7 and V is TRBV5-1; D is unclear. CDR1 is SGHRS and CDR2 is YFSETQ in the germline V gene. V was pared by 4 bases and J by 7 bases, with 15 bases between. The CDR3 is 13 amino acids. This chain's CDR3 is CASSQAPSREQYF. The CDR3 nucleotides are TGCGCCAGCAGCCAAGCCCCCTCGAGGGAGCAGTACTTC.

V is TRBV7-9 and J is TRBJ1-2, with D perhaps TRBD1 (5 bases). Trimming took 2 bases from V and 8 from J, leaving 27 bases between them. This CDR3 comprises 18 residues. Germline values: CDR1 SEHNR, CDR2 FQNEAQ (reference sequence). The CDR3 here is CASSLTPLARVLSGGYTF. DNA of the CDR3: TGTGCCAGCAGCTTAACCCCCCTTGCCAGGGTTTTATCGGGAGGCTACACCTTC.

The CDR3 nucleotides read TGCGCCAGCAGCTCCTGGACAGCCCCAGGTGAAGCTTTCTTT. It is translated as CASSSWTAPGEAFF. The V call is TRBV5-1, the J call TRBJ1-1, with a tentative D call TRBD1 (6 bases). Germline V lookup: CDR1 SGHRS, CDR2 YFSETQ. The ends were cut back, 3 bases at V and 7 bases at J, with 16 bases in the middle. This CDR3 contains 14 residues.

The V gene is TRBV7-3, the J gene TRBJ2-1; 12 nucleotides agree with TRBD2. This CDR3 spans 14 amino acids. CDR1 is SGHTA, CDR2 FQGTGA, per germline. The trim removed 6 bases at V and 8 bases at J, leaving 5 bases unmatched. The CDR3 nucleotides read TGTGCCAGCAGTAGTCTAGCGGGAGGGGATGAGCAGTTCTTC. Its translation: CASSSLAGGDEQFF.

The sample holds a few counts of this clone. V gene TRBV15 combines with J gene TRBJ2-5; 9 bases are shared with TRBD2. This CDR3 is 18 amino acids long. Losses at the gene ends were 4 bases for V and 1 base for J; bases not matched to a gene: 13. The V gene's germline CDR1 is LNHNV and CDR2 YYDKDF (reference sequence). The CDR3: CATSKSGRASGTQETQYF. CDR3 sequence (DNA): TGTGCCACCAGCAAATCCGGGAGGGCTAGCGGGACCCAAGAGACCCAGTACTTC. The whole variable domain, filled in from reference TRBV15 and TRBJ2-5, reads DAMVIQNPRYQVTQFGKPVTLSCSQTLNHNVMYWYQQKSSQAPKLLFHYYDKDFNNEADTPDNFQSRRPNTSFCFLDIRSPGLGDTAMYLCATSKSGRASGTQETQYFGPGTRLLVL.

The chain links TRBV13 to TRBJ1-2; 8 bases align to TRBD1. CDR1 is PRHDT and CDR2 is FYEKMQ in the germline V gene (reference sequence). There are 13 residues in the CDR3. V shed 5 bases and J 8 bases; nucleotides not matched to a gene: 7. CDR3 loop: CASSPTGGRGYTF. The CDR3, as DNA: TGTGCCAGCAGCCCTACAGGGGGTCGCGGCTACACCTTC.

The gene calls are TRBV5-1 and TRBJ2-2; tentative D call: TRBD1 (6 bases). With 4 bases removed from V and 6 bases from J, the gap between germline ends came to 16 bases. Germline V lookup: CDR1 SGHRS, CDR2 YFSETQ. The CDR3 runs 15 residues. CDR3 in amino acids: CASSATGTKSGELFF. The CDR3 DNA is TGCGCCAGCAGCGCCACAGGGACAAAGTCCGGGGAGCTGTTTTTT.

This clone was seen more than once but under ten times. The V gene is TRBV5-1, the J gene TRBJ1-5; D unclear. This CDR3 contains 13 residues. V lost 4 bases and J 4 bases, leaving 9 bases between the germline ends. Germline lookup yields CDR1 SGHRS and CDR2 YFSETQ. This CDR3 reads CASSLDTNQPQHF. In nucleotides, the CDR3 is TGCGCCAGCAGCCTCGACACTAATCAGCCCCAGCATTTT.

The chain recombines TRBV14 with TRBJ1-6; D uncertain. Germline lookup yields CDR1 SGHDN and CDR2 FVKESK. V dropped 1 base and J dropped 11 bases, with 9 bases sitting between them. CDR3 size: 13 residues. CDR3 sequence reads: CASSQAQRPPLHF. The CDR3 DNA is TGTGCCAGCAGCCAAGCGCAGCGCCCACCCCTCCACTTT.

V usage is TRBV5-4 and J usage is TRBJ2-3, with a weak D call TRBD2 (6 bases). The CDR3 has 14 amino acids. The V end lost 0 bases, the J end lost 5 bases, and 10 bases lay between the germline ends. Per germline, CDR1 SGHNT and CDR2 YYREEE (reference sequence). This chain's CDR3 is CASSLGLGGDTQYF. The CDR3 DNA follows: TGTGCCAGCAGCTTGGGACTAGGAGGAGATACGCAGTATTTT.

This chain uses TRBV6-1 with TRBJ2-7; 9 bases map to TRBD1. The V segment lost 3 bases and the J segment 2 bases; nucleotides outside the gene matches: 20. The germline V gene encodes CDR1 MNHNS and CDR2 SASEGT. This CDR3 has 20 residues. The chain's CDR3 is CASSEGIGTGSAFGAYEQYF. CDR3 DNA: TGTGCCAGCAGTGAGGGAATTGGGACAGGGTCGGCGTTTGGGGCCTACGAGCAGTACTTC.

For the CDR3, the DNA is TGCGCCAGCGAATTTTCCAGCGGGGGGGCCTTCAATGAGCAGTTCTTC. Its translation is CASEFSSGGAFNEQFF. The chain joins TRBV4-1 to TRBJ2-1; 10 positions match TRBD2. This CDR3 region has 16 residues. J gave up 6 bases and V 8 bases, and 13 bases lay outside the gene matches. Per the germline V gene, CDR1 is MGHRA and CDR2 is YSYEKL.

V usage is TRBV7-3 and J usage is TRBJ2-3; 8 bases fit TRBD2. From germline, CDR1 is SGHTA and CDR2 FQGTGA. The CDR3 has 16 residues. V lost 2 bases, J lost 1 base, and 5 bases stayed unmatched. DNA of the CDR3: TGTGCCAGCAGCTTAGCGGGGACTAGGGGCACAGATACGCAGTATTTT. Translated: CASSLAGTRGTDTQYF.

CDR3 residues: CASSGRQVDYGYTF. The CDR3 DNA follows: TGTGCCAGCAGCGGTCGACAGGTGGACTATGGCTACACCTTC. The rearrangement links TRBV9 to TRBJ1-2; a possible D gene is TRBD1 (6 bases). The V end was cut by 3 bases, the J end by 3 bases, with 12 bases between. This CDR3 is 14 amino acids long. CDR1 and CDR2 (germline): SGDLS, YYNGEE.

The CDR3 sequence: CASSLTSGRWNEQFF. For the CDR3, the DNA is TGTGCCAGCAGCCTCACTAGCGGGAGGTGGAATGAGCAGTTCTTC. V and J are TRBV7-3 and TRBJ2-1; 12 positions match TRBD2. This CDR3 contains 15 residues. Germline V lookup: CDR1 SGHTA, CDR2 FQGTGA. The V segment lost 5 bases and the J segment 7 bases; nucleotides outside the gene matches: 6.